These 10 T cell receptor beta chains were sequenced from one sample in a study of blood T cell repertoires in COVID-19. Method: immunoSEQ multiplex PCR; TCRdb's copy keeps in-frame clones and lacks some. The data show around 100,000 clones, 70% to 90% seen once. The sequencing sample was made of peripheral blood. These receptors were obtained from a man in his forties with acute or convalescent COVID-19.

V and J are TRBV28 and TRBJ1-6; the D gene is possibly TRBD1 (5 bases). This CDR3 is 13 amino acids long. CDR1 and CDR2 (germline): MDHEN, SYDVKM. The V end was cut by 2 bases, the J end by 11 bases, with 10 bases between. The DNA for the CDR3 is TGTGCCAGCAGTTTAGTAGGGGTGCCACCCCTCCACTTT. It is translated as CASSLVGVPPLHF.

CDR3 residues: CASSLDGRVGGEQFF. The CDR3 DNA is TGTGCCAGCAGCTTAGATGGCAGGGTGGGGGGTGAGCAGTTCTTC. The chain combines TRBV7-6 with TRBJ2-1, with D maybe TRBD2 (6 bases). The CDR3 is 15 residues long. V was trimmed by 1 base and J by 9 bases, leaving 16 bases between them. CDR1 SGHVS and CDR2 FNYEAQ come from the germline V gene.

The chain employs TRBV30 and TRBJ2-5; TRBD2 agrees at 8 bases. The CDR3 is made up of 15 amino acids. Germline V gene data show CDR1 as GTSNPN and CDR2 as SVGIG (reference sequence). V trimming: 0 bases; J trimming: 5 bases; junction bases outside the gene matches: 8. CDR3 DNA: TGTGCCTGGAGTGTTGGCCTTTCGGGAGGGGAGACCCAGTACTTC. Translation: CAWSVGLSGGETQYF.

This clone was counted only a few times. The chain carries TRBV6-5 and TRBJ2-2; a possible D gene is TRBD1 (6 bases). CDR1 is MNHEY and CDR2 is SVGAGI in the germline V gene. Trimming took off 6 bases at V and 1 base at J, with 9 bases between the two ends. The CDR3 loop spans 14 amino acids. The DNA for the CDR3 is TGTGCCAGCAGCTCGACAGGGAACACCGGGGAGCTGTTTTTT. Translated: CASSSTGNTGELFF.

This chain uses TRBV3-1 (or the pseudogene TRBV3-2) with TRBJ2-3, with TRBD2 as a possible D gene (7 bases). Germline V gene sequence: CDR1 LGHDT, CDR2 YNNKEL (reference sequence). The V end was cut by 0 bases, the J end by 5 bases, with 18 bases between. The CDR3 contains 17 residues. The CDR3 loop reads CASSQDRGGAGVDTQYF. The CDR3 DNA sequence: TGTGCCAGCAGCCAAGACAGAGGGGGGGCCGGTGTAGATACGCAGTATTTT.

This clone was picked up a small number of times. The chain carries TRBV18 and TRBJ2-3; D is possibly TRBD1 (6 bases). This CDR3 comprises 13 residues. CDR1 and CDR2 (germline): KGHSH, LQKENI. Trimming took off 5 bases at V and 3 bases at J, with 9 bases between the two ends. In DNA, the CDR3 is TGTGCCAGCTCAACAGGGAAGACAGATACGCAGTATTTT. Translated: CASSTGKTDTQYF.

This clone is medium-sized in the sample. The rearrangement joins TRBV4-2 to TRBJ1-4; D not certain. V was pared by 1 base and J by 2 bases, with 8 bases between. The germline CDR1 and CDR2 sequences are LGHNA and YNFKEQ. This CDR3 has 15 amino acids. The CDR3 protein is CASSQVTATNEKLFF. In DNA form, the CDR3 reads TGTGCCAGCAGCCAAGTTACAGCCACTAATGAAAAACTGTTTTTT.

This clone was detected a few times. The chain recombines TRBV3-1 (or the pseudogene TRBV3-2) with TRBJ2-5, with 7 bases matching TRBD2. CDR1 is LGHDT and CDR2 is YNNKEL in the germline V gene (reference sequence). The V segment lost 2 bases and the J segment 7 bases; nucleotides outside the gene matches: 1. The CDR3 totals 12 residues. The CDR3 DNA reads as TGTGCCAGCAGCCAAAGGGAGGGGACCCAGTACTTC. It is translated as CASSQREGTQYF.

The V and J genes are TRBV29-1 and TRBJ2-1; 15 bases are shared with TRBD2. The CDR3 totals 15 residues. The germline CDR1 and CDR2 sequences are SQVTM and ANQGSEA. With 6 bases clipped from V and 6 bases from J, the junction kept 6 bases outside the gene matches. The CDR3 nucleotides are TGCAGCGTCCAAGGACTAGCGGGGGGGATCAATGAGCAGTTCTTC. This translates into CSVQGLAGGINEQFF.

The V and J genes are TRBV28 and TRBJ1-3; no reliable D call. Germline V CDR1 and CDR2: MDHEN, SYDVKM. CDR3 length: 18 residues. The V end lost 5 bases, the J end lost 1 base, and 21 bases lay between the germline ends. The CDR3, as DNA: TGTGCCAGCAGTAACCGCCCCGGAGAGATTCTATCTGGAAACACCATATATTTT. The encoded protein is CASSNRPGEILSGNTIYF.